This T cell receptor (beta chain) was observed in a study of blood T cell repertoires in COVID-19. CDR1 and CDR2 from the germline V gene are MNHEY and SMNVEV (reference sequence). The CDR3 is 17 amino acids. V was clipped by 1 base and J by 4 bases, with 20 bases between them. Sequencing was performed with immunoSEQ multiplex PCR; in TCRdb, only in-frame clones are kept and a portion is missing. The table has approximately 360,000 clones, around 83% seen once; the top ten hold 5% to 5.5%. Adults between about 18 and 95 years of age took part from 20 to 25 US areas. Material: PBMCs or T cells enriched from blood (not recorded which). The chain employs TRBV27 and TRBJ2-7; no definite D call. The clonotype comes from a woman aged 45-59 years who had recovered from COVID-19. The CDR3 is CASSLFGSATSVYEQYF. The CDR3 nucleotides are TGTGCCAGCAGTTTATTCGGTTCCGCCACTTCCGTATACGAGCAGTACTTC.